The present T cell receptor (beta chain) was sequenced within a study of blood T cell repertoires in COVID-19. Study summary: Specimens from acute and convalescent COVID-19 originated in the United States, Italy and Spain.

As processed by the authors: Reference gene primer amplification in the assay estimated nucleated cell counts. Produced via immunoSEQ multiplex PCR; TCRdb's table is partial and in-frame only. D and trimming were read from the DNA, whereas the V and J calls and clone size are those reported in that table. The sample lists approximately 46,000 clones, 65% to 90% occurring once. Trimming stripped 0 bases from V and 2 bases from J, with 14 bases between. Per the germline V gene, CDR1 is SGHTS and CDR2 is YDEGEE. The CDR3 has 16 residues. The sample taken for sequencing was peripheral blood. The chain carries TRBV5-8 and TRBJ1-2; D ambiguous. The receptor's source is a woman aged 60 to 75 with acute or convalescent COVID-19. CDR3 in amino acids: CASSLGIASLNYGYTF. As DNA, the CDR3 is TGTGCCAGCAGCTTGGGGATAGCCAGCCTAAACTATGGCTACACCTTC.